This TCR beta chain was retrieved from a study of beta chain features in type 1 diabetes. J was trimmed by 7 bases and V by 4 bases; bases with no gene match: 10. Germline V lookup: CDR1 MNHEY, CDR2 SVGAGI. The CDR3 is made up of 15 amino acids. There are a few counts of this clone. Sequencing targeted expressed TCRB transcripts, as all isolated RNA had been reverse transcribed. Generated by immunoSEQ multiplex PCR, the TCRdb table keeps only in-frame clones and is missing some. The sample contains 600,000 to 650,000 clones, about 14% of which appear only once. The rearrangement uses TRBV6-5 and TRBJ1-5; the match to TRBD1 covers 7 bases. The clonotype was recovered from a man younger than 35 in good health. What was sequenced was naive CD4+ T cells from blood. In nucleotides, the CDR3 is TGTGCCAGCAGTTCCAATAGACAGGGAGGGCAGCCCCAGCATTTT. It specifies CASSSNRQGGQPQHF.